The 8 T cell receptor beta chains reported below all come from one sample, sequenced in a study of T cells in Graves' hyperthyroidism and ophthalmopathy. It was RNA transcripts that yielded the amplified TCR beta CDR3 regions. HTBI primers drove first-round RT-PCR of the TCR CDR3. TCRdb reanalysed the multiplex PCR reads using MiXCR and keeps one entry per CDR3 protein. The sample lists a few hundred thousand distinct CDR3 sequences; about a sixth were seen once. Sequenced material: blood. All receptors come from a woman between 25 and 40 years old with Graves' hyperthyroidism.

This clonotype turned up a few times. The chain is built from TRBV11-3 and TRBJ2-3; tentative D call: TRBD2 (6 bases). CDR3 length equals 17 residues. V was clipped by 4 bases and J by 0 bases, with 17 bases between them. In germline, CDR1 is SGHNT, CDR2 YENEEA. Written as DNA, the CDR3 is TGTGCCAGCAGCTCGGCCTTGGGGGGACGGAGCACAGATACGCAGTATTTT. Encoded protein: CASSSALGGRSTDTQYF.

The CDR3, as DNA: TGTGCCAGCCGGGTGCAGGGAGGAGAAAAACTGTTTTTT. This encodes CASRVQGGEKLFF. The chain carries TRBV2 and TRBJ1-4; D perhaps matches TRBD1 (5 bases). Per germline, CDR1 SNHLY and CDR2 FYNNEI. V was cut by 8 bases and J by 8 bases, with 15 bases left in between. This CDR3 has 13 residues.

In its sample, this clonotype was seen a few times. The CDR3 reads CASSYGGGRSGELFF. The CDR3 DNA reads as TGTGCCAGCAGTTACGGGGGGGGGCGGAGTGGGGAGCTGTTTTTT. This sequence joins TRBV6-6 and TRBJ2-2, with D maybe TRBD2 (7 bases). The CDR3 sequence is 15 residues long. Germline CDR1 and CDR2: MNHNY and SVGAGI (reference sequence). Deletions cut 2 bases from V and 8 bases from J, with 15 bases between.

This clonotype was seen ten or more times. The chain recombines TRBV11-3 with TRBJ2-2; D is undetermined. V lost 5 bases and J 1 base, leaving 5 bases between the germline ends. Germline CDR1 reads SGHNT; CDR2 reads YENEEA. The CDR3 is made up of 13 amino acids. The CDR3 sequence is CASSLKNTGELFF. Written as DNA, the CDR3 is TGTGCCAGCAGCCTTAAGAACACCGGGGAGCTGTTTTTT.

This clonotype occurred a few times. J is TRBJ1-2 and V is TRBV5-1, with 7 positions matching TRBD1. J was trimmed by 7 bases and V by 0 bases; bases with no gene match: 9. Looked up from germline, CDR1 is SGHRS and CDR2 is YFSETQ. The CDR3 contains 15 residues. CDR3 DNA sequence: TGCGCCAGCAGCTTGGCCGTAGGGGGCGGAAGTGGCTACACCTTC. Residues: CASSLAVGGGSGYTF.

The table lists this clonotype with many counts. The CDR3 nucleotides read TGCAGTGCTACCCTAAGGGGAGCTCATACTGAAGCTTTCTTT. Amino acids: CSATLRGAHTEAFF. The chain couples TRBV20-1 to TRBJ1-1; D is perhaps TRBD1 (5 bases). Germline V gives CDR1 DFQATT, CDR2 SNEGSKA (reference sequence). CDR3 length: 14 amino acids. Trimming removed 4 bases at V and 5 bases at J, with 17 bases between.

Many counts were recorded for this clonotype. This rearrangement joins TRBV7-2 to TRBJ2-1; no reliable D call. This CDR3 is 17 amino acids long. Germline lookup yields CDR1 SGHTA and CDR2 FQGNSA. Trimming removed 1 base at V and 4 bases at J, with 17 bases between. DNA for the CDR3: TGTGCCAGCAGCTTAGGGACCGGCGGTATCGTTTACAATGAGCAGTTCTTC. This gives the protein CASSLGTGGIVYNEQFF.

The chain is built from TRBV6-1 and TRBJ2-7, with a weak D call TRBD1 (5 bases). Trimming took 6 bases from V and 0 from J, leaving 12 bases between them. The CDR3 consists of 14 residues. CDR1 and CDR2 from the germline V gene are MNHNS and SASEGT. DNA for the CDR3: TGTGCCAGCAGGGCCGACAGAAACTCCTACGAGCAGTACTTC. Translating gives CASRADRNSYEQYF.